Each of the 18 T cell receptor beta chains below was sequenced from the same sample in a study of sequential checkpoint blockade in melanoma. Treatment here: randomized to nivolumab then ipilimumab (arm A) or the reverse (arm B). The data were produced by immunoSEQ multiplex PCR, yet TCRdb's version contains in-frame clones alone and is incomplete. The table records about 8,400 clones, nearly 60% of them present only once. Specimen: CD8+ T cells sorted from blood (inferred from file names), collected from a patient given nivolumab and ipilimumab in sequence. The receptors originated from a human donor with melanoma.

This sequence joins TRBV4-1 and TRBJ2-1; D remains ambiguous. V was cut by 1 base and J by 6 bases, with 19 bases left in between. The V gene's germline CDR1 is MGHRA and CDR2 YSYEKL. This CDR3 comprises 17 residues. Here the CDR3 reads CASSQVDLLPTSNEQFF. Here the CDR3 DNA reads TGCGCCAGCAGCCAAGTTGACCTCTTACCGACAAGCAATGAGCAGTTCTTC.

V is TRBV6-6 and J is TRBJ1-6; D is perhaps TRBD1 (6 bases). Trimming removed 6 bases at V and 7 bases at J, with 10 bases between. Germline CDR1 is MNHNY and CDR2 is SVGAGI (reference sequence). This CDR3 has 13 amino acids. CDR3 DNA sequence: TGTGCCAGCAGACCGCAGGGGAATTCACCCCTCCACTTT. Protein sequence: CASRPQGNSPLHF.

The chain has TRBV4-1 and TRBJ1-5; possible D gene TRBD1, 6 bases. Germline CDR1 reads MGHRA; CDR2 reads YSYEKL. The CDR3 loop spans 18 amino acids. Trimming removed 0 bases at V and 6 bases at J, with 21 bases between. Here the CDR3 reads CASSQDGGAGKWLQPQHF. CDR3 coding DNA: TGCGCCAGCAGCCAAGATGGGGGGGCGGGGAAGTGGCTTCAGCCCCAGCATTTT.

By share, this clone ranks as medium-sized. The genes are TRBV19 and TRBJ1-1; 8 bases are a match to TRBD1. CDR1 and CDR2 (germline): LNHDA, SQIVND (reference sequence). This CDR3 comprises 14 residues. V shed 6 bases and J 4 bases; nucleotides not matched to a gene: 7. Here the CDR3 DNA reads TGTGCCAGTAGCGTACAGGGGGTAAGCACTGAAGCTTTCTTT. This translates into CASSVQGVSTEAFF.

In DNA, the CDR3 is TGTGCCAGCAGCTTAGATGTAGCGGGGACACCAGATACGCAGTATTTT. Translated, it gives CASSLDVAGTPDTQYF. This chain joins TRBV7-6 and TRBJ2-3, with 8 positions matching TRBD2. Per the germline V gene, CDR1 is SGHVS and CDR2 is FNYEAQ. V trimming: 1 base; J trimming: 4 bases; junction bases outside the gene matches: 7. The CDR3 length is 16 residues. The full variable domain, its missing parts supplied by reference TRBV7-6 and TRBJ2-3, is GAGVSQSPRYKVTKRGQDVALRCDPISGHVSLYWYRQALGQGPEFLTYFNYEAQQDKSGLPNDRFSAERPEGSISTLTIQRTEQRDSAMYRCASSLDVAGTPDTQYFGPGTRLTVL.

This clone showed up just a few times. This sample also contains other DNA sequences that code for the same CDR3. This chain uses TRBV19 with TRBJ2-7, with D possibly TRBD1 on 6 matching bases. CDR3 length: 11 amino acids. Trimming pared 6 bases from V and 3 bases from J, leaving 6 bases between. Germline values: CDR1 LNHDA, CDR2 SQIVND (reference sequence). CDR3 region: CASRQGYEQYF. CDR3 nucleotides: TGTGCCAGTAGACAGGGCTACGAGCAGTACTTC.

CDR3 residues: CASSQDRAAFF. CDR3 bases: TGCGCCAGCAGCCAAGATCGCGCCGCTTTCTTT. This chain joins TRBV4-1 and TRBJ1-1; D is unclear. The ends were cut back, 0 bases at V and 11 bases at J, with 7 bases in the middle. This CDR3 has 11 residues. Germline CDR1 MGHRA, CDR2 YSYEKL.

The rearrangement joins TRBV4-3 to TRBJ2-7; maybe TRBD2 (5 bases). The ends were cut back, 3 bases at V and 1 base at J, with 13 bases in the middle. The CDR3 totals 15 residues. CDR1 and CDR2 from the germline V gene are LGHNA and YSLEER. The CDR3 DNA is TGCGCCAGCAGCCACCAGAGCGGATCTTCCTACGAGCAGTACTTC. Translated: CASSHQSGSSYEQYF.

This clone was observed a handful of times. The chain joins TRBV6-5 to TRBJ1-5, with 8 bases lining up with TRBD1. V dropped 6 bases and J dropped 2; count of bases not matched to a gene: 3. The CDR3 totals 14 residues. From germline, CDR1 is MNHEY and CDR2 SVGAGI. The CDR3 DNA follows: TGTGCCAGCAGGAGGACAGGGCGCAATCAGCCCCAGCATTTT. Residues: CASRRTGRNQPQHF.

V usage is TRBV27 and J usage is TRBJ1-2; D may be TRBD1 (6 bases). The CDR3 spans 16 residues. Trimming left V 2 bases short and J 3 bases short, with 16 bases between. Germline loops: CDR1 MNHEY, CDR2 SMNVEV (reference sequence). The CDR3: CASSLQGPGKDYGYTF. In DNA, the CDR3 is TGTGCCAGCAGTTTACAGGGGCCCGGTAAGGACTATGGCTACACCTTC.

J is TRBJ1-5 and V is TRBV13; D is undetermined. V lost 4 bases, J lost 6 bases, and 13 bases lay in between. The CDR3 contains 14 residues. Germline V lookup: CDR1 PRHDT, CDR2 FYEKMQ (reference sequence). In DNA, the CDR3 is TGTGCCAGCAGCTCCCGGGGAACCCGTCAGCCCCAGCATTTT. Its translation: CASSSRGTRQPQHF.

V usage is TRBV6-1 and J usage is TRBJ1-6; maybe TRBD1 (6 bases). The CDR3 is 15 residues long. The germline V gene has CDR1 MNHNS and CDR2 SASEGT. The V and J ends lost 8 bases and 7 bases respectively, with 18 bases between them. As DNA, the CDR3 is TGTGCCAGCCTTTCCCAGGACAGTCTGAATTCACCCCTCCACTTT. Translated, it gives CASLSQDSLNSPLHF.

The chain couples TRBV7-9 to TRBJ1-1, with 7 bases identical to TRBD1. The CDR3 is made up of 13 amino acids. Per germline, CDR1 SEHNR and CDR2 FQNEAQ (reference sequence). The trim removed 5 bases at V and 2 bases at J, leaving 2 bases unmatched. CDR3 in DNA: TGTGCCAGCAGCCGGGACAGAAACACTGAAGCTTTCTTT. Translation gives CASSRDRNTEAFF. The entire variable domain, with the rest obtained from reference TRBV7-9 and TRBJ1-1, is as follows: DTGVSQNPRHKITKRGQNVTFRCDPISEHNRLYWYRQTLGQGPEFLTYFQNEAQLEKSRLLSDRFSAERPKGSFSTLEIQRTEQGDSAMYLCASSRDRNTEAFFGQGTRLTVV.

The chain recombines TRBV7-8 with TRBJ2-7; D might be TRBD1 (5 bases). The CDR3 contains 14 residues. The germline V gene has CDR1 SGHVS and CDR2 FQNEAQ. The germline V and J ends were trimmed by 4 bases and 4 bases, with 14 bases remaining between them. CDR3 in amino acids: CASSSQTVGYEQYF. The CDR3 nucleotides are TGTGCCAGCAGCTCCCAGACAGTGGGGTACGAGCAGTACTTC.

The gene calls are TRBV15 and TRBJ1-5, with D maybe TRBD1 (6 bases). V lost 2 bases, J lost 9 bases, and 20 bases lay in between. Germline values: CDR1 LNHNV, CDR2 YYDKDF (reference sequence). This CDR3 is built from 16 residues. The CDR3 bases are TGTGCCACCAGCAGATCCGGGACACCCCTCGTTTGGCCCCAGCATTTT. As protein: CATSRSGTPLVWPQHF.

J is TRBJ1-1 and V is TRBV7-9; 7 bases are a match to TRBD1. After removal of 6 bases from V and 1 base from J, the junction contained 5 bases not matched to a gene. The CDR3 is 14 amino acids. The V gene's germline CDR1 is SEHNR and CDR2 FQNEAQ (reference sequence). In nucleotides, the CDR3 is TGTGCCAGCAGGTCGACAGGGAGGAACACTGAAGCTTTCTTT. Translating gives CASRSTGRNTEAFF.

This clone has only one observation. V is TRBV30 and J is TRBJ1-2; the D gene is possibly TRBD1 (5 bases). The V end was cut by 2 bases, the J end by 4 bases, with 11 bases between. CDR1 and CDR2 from the germline V gene are GTSNPN and SVGIG (reference sequence). The CDR3 has 13 residues. The CDR3 DNA follows: TGTGCCTGGAGTTTAAGCGGGGGCTATGGCTACACCTTC. Translated, it gives CAWSLSGGYGYTF. The whole variable domain, filled in from reference TRBV30 and TRBJ1-2, reads SQTIHQWPATLVQPVGSPLSLECTVEGTSNPNLYWYRQAAGRGLQLLFYSVGIGQISSEVPQNLSASRPQDRQFILSSKKLLLSDSGFYLCAWSLSGGYGYTFGSGTRLTVV.

The chain recombines TRBV6-1 with TRBJ1-1; maybe TRBD1 (5 bases). Germline V gives CDR1 MNHNS, CDR2 SASEGT. V gave up 2 bases and J gave up 1 base, with 20 bases separating them. There are 18 residues in the CDR3. The CDR3 is CASSESIGGGMTNTEAFF. The CDR3 DNA reads TGTGCCAGCAGTGAATCCATCGGGGGGGGGATGACGAACACTGAAGCTTTCTTT.